The sequence of this T cell receptor beta chain was determined in a study of CD8 T cells in ankylosing spondylitis. Broader study findings: Both synovial fluid and blood in reactive arthritis had previously been reported to carry some motif variants. It appeared that ankylosing spondylitis blood was characterized by a TCR beta motif of under ten highly homologous variants. Reportedly, disease-linked clones are significantly enriched in ankylosing spondylitis patients' matched synovial fluid.

In TCRdb, the 5' RACE reads were re-called with MiXCR into one record per CDR3 protein. The top ten hold roughly 30% of the sample, which has about 130,000 distinct CDR3 sequences, under 20% seen once. Trimming stripped 2 bases from V and 4 bases from J, with 5 bases between. Looked up from germline, CDR1 is SQVTM and CDR2 is ANQGSEA. The CDR3 runs 11 residues. To note about this clonotype: Its specificity is unknown.

The V and J genes are TRBV29-1 and TRBJ1-1; D uncertain. This clonotype was sampled from a male donor with ankylosing spondylitis. The source material was blood, either unsorted or a sorted T cell fraction (not recorded which). CDR3 protein: CSVELVTEAFF. The CDR3 DNA follows: TGCAGCGTTGAACTGGTCACTGAAGCTTTCTTT. Using reference TRBV29-1 and TRBJ1-1 for the parts outside the CDR3, the full variable domain is SAVISQKPSRDICQRGTSLTIQCQVDSQVTMMFWYRQQPGQSLTLIATANQGSEATYESGFVIDKFPISRPNLTFSTLTVSNMSPEDSSIYLCSVELVTEAFFGQGTRLTVV.